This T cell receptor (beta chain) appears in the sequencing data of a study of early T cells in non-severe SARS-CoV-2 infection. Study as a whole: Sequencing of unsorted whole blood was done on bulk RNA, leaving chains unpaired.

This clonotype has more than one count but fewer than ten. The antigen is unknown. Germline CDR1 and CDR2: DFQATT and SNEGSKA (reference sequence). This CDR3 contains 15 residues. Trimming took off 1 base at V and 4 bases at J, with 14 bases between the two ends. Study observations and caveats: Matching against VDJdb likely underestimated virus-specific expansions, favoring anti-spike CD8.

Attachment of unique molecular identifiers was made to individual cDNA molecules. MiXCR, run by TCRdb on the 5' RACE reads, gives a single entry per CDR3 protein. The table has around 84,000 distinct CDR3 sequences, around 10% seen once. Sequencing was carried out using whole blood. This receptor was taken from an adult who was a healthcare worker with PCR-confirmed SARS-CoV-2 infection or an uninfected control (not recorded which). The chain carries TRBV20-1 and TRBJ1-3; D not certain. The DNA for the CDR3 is TGCAGTGCTAGAGGGGCCCAGGAAAAGGGAAACACCATATATTTT. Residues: CSARGAQEKGNTIYF.